The following is a TCR beta chain sequence with its context. Its antigen remains unidentified. Base qualities are not provided; no much larger clone lies one nucleotide away. These data are taken from a study of blood T cell repertoires in COVID-19 (dated by TCRdb to the early 2020s). For the study in its entirety: The collaborator samples originated in the United States, Italy and Spain and spanned the acute and convalescent phases of COVID-19. The dataset comprised deeply sampled blood TCRbeta repertoires from subjects exposed to, actively infected with, or recovered from COVID-19. Samples came from the ongoing ImmuneRACE study (first 160 participants) plus 1,254 subjects from 6 global collaborators. The sample metadata nearly always contained a de-identified subject ID, COVID-19 status, age in years and sex. Where available, HLA class I and class II types were taken from metadata supplied by the sample provider and were not determined by assay-based typing. The prospective study material was composed of cDNA or gDNA derived from T cells, B-cell-depleted T cells, or PBMCs. The repertoires were released in a freely available public database meant as a resource for research on the immune response to SARS-CoV-2. Broader findings and caveats from the paper: The quantity of clinical and demographic metadata differed by source and by participant and was supplied without curation.

CDR1 and CDR2, per the germline V gene, are SGHDT and YYEEEE. The CDR3 covers 15 residues, taking in both the cysteine and the phenylalanine. Only the CDR3 DNA stays, 45 bases, in frame from base 1. V is cut by 3 bases and J by 5 bases, and the space between the germline ends is 16 bases. Each collaborating institution followed its own protocols to collect whole blood in K2EDTA tubes. For TCRbeta analysis, collaborators shipped samples as frozen whole blood, isolated PBMCs, or DNA extracted from either of those sample types. TCRbeta CDR3 regions were amplified from genomic DNA by means of the immunoSEQ Assay, a bias-controlled multiplex PCR. The published analysis was carried out like this. The number of nucleated cells in each sample was estimated by amplification of reference gene primers within the assay. To quantify the absolute abundance of each unique TCRbeta CDR3 rearrangement, sequence reads were collapsed and filtered. Productive Simpson clonality was computed per sample as the square root of Simpson's diversity index over productive rearrangements. TCRdb stores this immuneACCESS table with in-frame sequences only. Part of the clones is absent; in the studies checked, under half of the shortfall reflects unresolved V genes, and no reason is known for the rest. V and J calls and clone size are as listed in that table; D and trimming were resolved from the DNA. The sample table contains 20,000 to 25,000 clones; only one count was recorded for nearly 90% of them. The ten largest clones capture about a quarter of the sample.

The receptor was isolated from a human donor with active COVID-19. The donor label of this sample is uncertain. The sequence is built from TRBV5-6 and TRBJ2-3; matching of 6 bases hints at TRBD1 as the D gene. The material sequenced was peripheral blood. The sequence in DNA is TGTGCCAGCAGCTCAGGACAGTCCGGGTTAGATACGCAGTATTTT. Protein translation: CASSSGQSGLDTQYF. When the CDR3 is completed using the reference TRBV5-6 and TRBJ2-3 genes on either side, the full variable domain is DAGVTQSPTHLIKTRGQQVTLRCSPKSGHDTVSWYQQALGQGPQFIFQYYEEEERQRGNFPDRFSGHQFPNYSSELNVNALLLGDSALYLCASSSGQSGLDTQYFGPGTRLTVL.